The 20 T cell receptor beta chains reported below all come from one sample, sequenced in a study of blood T cell repertoires in COVID-19. Libraries were prepared by immunoSEQ multiplex PCR; TCRdb keeps only in-frame clonotypes and omits some of them. The table has about 480,000 clones, nearly 90% seen once. Sequencing was done on a sample of PBMCs or T cells enriched from blood (not recorded which). These receptors all stem from a young woman with acute COVID-19.

The chain combines TRBV6-2 or TRBV6-3 with TRBJ1-2; 7 nucleotides line up with TRBD1. Germline CDR1 MNHEY, CDR2 SVGEGT. CDR3 size: 13 residues. V lost 6 bases, J lost 2 bases, and 3 bases stayed unmatched. CDR3 nucleotides: TGTGCCAGCAGCTCGGGACAGAACTATGGCTACACCTTC. It codes for CASSSGQNYGYTF.

V gene TRBV9 combines with J gene TRBJ1-1; 8 nucleotides agree with TRBD1. The CDR3 has 17 residues. CDR1 and CDR2 from the germline V gene are SGDLS and YYNGEE. Trimming took 5 bases from V and 0 from J; bases not matched to a gene: 12. Written as DNA, the CDR3 is TGTGCCAGCAGTCACAATCCGGGACAGGACCTGAACACTGAAGCTTTCTTT. It specifies CASSHNPGQDLNTEAFF.

The V and J genes are TRBV12-5 and TRBJ2-7, with TRBD1 as a possible D gene (6 bases). The ends were cut back, 5 bases at V and 2 bases at J, with 7 bases in the middle. CDR1 is LGHNT, CDR2 FRNRAP, per germline. The CDR3 extends over 12 amino acids. The CDR3 loop is CASGPGAYEQYF. The DNA for the CDR3 is TGTGCTAGTGGTCCAGGGGCCTACGAGCAGTACTTC.

This clone has only one observation. This chain connects TRBV7-3 to TRBJ1-1, with 10 bases aligning to TRBD1. This CDR3 is 22 amino acids long. Trimming took 4 bases from V and 0 from J; bases not matched to a gene: 23. Germline V gene sequence: CDR1 SGHTA, CDR2 FQGTGA. The CDR3 nucleotides read TGTGCCAGCAGCTCTTCCCTTATACCGGGACAGGGGAAGAGGGTGTTGAACACTGAAGCTTTCTTT. Its translation is CASSSSLIPGQGKRVLNTEAFF. Full variable domain (outside the CDR3, taken from reference TRBV7-3 and TRBJ1-1): GAGVSQTPSNKVTEKGKYVELRCDPISGHTALYWYRQSLGQGPEFLIYFQGTGAADDSGLPNDRFFAVRPEGSVSTLKIQRTERGDSAVYLCASSSSLIPGQGKRVLNTEAFFGQGTRLTVV.

The CDR3 sequence is CATNRVDTGELFF. The DNA for the CDR3 is TGTGCCACCAACCGGGTCGACACCGGGGAGCTGTTTTTT. The chain links TRBV10-3 to TRBJ2-2; D unclear. CDR1 and CDR2 (germline): ENHRY, SYGVKD. Trimming took off 10 bases at V and 3 bases at J, with 12 bases between the two ends. The length of the CDR3 is 13 residues.

The J gene is TRBJ1-1, the V gene TRBV3-1 (or the pseudogene TRBV3-2), with TRBD1 matching 7 bases. After removal of 2 bases from V and 6 bases from J, the junction contained 9 bases not matched to a gene. The germline V gene encodes CDR1 LGHDT and CDR2 YNNKEL (reference sequence). This CDR3 contains 15 residues. The CDR3 nucleotides read TGTGCCAGCAGCCAAACCCTCTCAGGGGGGTCTGAAGCTTTCTTT. It specifies CASSQTLSGGSEAFF.

The chain carries TRBV20-1 and TRBJ2-7; TRBD2 is a possible D gene (7 bases). Per the germline V gene, CDR1 is DFQATT and CDR2 is SNEGSKA (reference sequence). The CDR3 totals 16 residues. Between the trimmed V and J ends, which lost 3 bases and 3 bases, there was a span of 21 bases. CDR3 nucleotides: TGCAGTGCTAGTTATGGAGGGGGGGCGCTGGTCTACGAGCAGTACTTC. It translates to CSASYGGGALVYEQYF.

This chain uses TRBV4-1 with TRBJ1-2; possibly TRBD1 for D (6 bases). V was shortened by 0 bases and J by 3 bases, with 11 bases between the two germline ends. Germline CDR1 reads MGHRA; CDR2 reads YSYEKL. The length of the CDR3 is 15 residues. The CDR3 is CASSQDYRQDYGYTF. DNA for the CDR3: TGCGCCAGCAGCCAAGATTATCGACAGGACTATGGCTACACCTTC.

The chain carries TRBV5-4 and TRBJ2-1, with 7 bases matching TRBD2. The CDR3 has 15 amino acids. The germline gives CDR1 SGHNT, CDR2 YYREEE (reference sequence). With V trimmed by 0 bases and J by 6 bases, 6 bases remained unmatched. CDR3 in DNA: TGTGCCAGCAGCTTGGAGTCTAGCGGACTCAATGAGCAGTTCTTC. It codes for CASSLESSGLNEQFF.

This chain joins TRBV29-1 and TRBJ1-2; 8 nucleotides agree with TRBD1. Trimming removed 7 bases from V and 6 bases from J; junction bases left unmatched: 13. CDR1 is SQVTM, CDR2 ANQGSEA, per germline. The CDR3 sequence is 14 residues long. CDR3 DNA: TGCAGCGCCTCCAGCCCGGGGACAGGCGATGGCTACACCTTC. It yields the protein CSASSPGTGDGYTF.

V is TRBV29-1 and J is TRBJ2-7; the D gene is possibly TRBD1 (6 bases). V lost 6 bases and J 5 bases, leaving 14 bases between the germline ends. The CDR3 length is 12 residues. Germline CDR1 is SQVTM and CDR2 is ANQGSEA. CDR3 bases: TGCAGCGTGAGGACAGTTAGTAACGAGCAGTACTTC. Translation gives CSVRTVSNEQYF.

The genes are TRBV9 and TRBJ2-5; 8 bases are shared with TRBD2. The J segment lost 4 bases and the V segment lost 3 bases, leaving 11 bases of the junction unmatched. Per germline, CDR1 SGDLS and CDR2 YYNGEE. This CDR3 contains 16 residues. This CDR3 reads CASSAYSGGPGETQYF. The CDR3 nucleotides are TGTGCCAGCAGCGCCTACTCGGGAGGGCCGGGAGAGACCCAGTACTTC.

The V call is TRBV20-1, the J call TRBJ2-7; no reliable D call. V gave up 3 bases and J gave up 0 bases, with 12 bases separating them. The germline gives CDR1 DFQATT, CDR2 SNEGSKA (reference sequence). The CDR3 runs 14 residues. The CDR3: CSASAQQSSYEQYF. The CDR3 nucleotides read TGCAGTGCTAGTGCTCAACAGAGCTCCTACGAGCAGTACTTC.

This clone was counted a single time. This rearrangement joins TRBV19 to TRBJ1-5; no reliable D call. CDR3 length equals 16 residues. The germline gives CDR1 LNHDA, CDR2 SQIVND (reference sequence). V was cut by 3 bases and J by 0 bases, with 12 bases left in between. The CDR3 loop reads CASSIGYSHSNQPQHF. The CDR3 region has the DNA TGTGCCAGTAGTATTGGGTACAGTCATAGCAATCAGCCCCAGCATTTT. The full variable domain, its missing parts supplied by reference TRBV19 and TRBJ1-5, is DGGITQSPKYLFRKEGQNVTLSCEQNLNHDAMYWYRQDPGQGLRLIYYSQIVNDFQKGDIAEGYSVSREKKESFPLTVTSAQKNPTAFYLCASSIGYSHSNQPQHFGDGTRLSIL.

The chain links TRBV10-2 to TRBJ2-2; 11 bases match TRBD2. In germline, CDR1 is WSHSY, CDR2 SAAADI. V gave up 6 bases and J gave up 6 bases; unmatched junction bases: 9. The CDR3 length is 16 residues. The CDR3 spells CASRLIAGGPAGELFF. CDR3 nucleotides: TGCGCCAGCAGATTAATAGCGGGAGGGCCGGCCGGGGAGCTGTTTTTT.

The rearrangement joins TRBV19 to TRBJ2-2; a possible D gene is TRBD2 (6 bases). The CDR3 covers 15 residues. The ends were cut back, 6 bases at V and 0 bases at J, with 11 bases in the middle. Germline V gene lookup returns CDR1 LNHDA and CDR2 SQIVND (reference sequence). CDR3 residues: CASRGTRPNTGELFF. CDR3 bases: TGTGCCAGTAGAGGGACTCGGCCGAACACCGGGGAGCTGTTTTTT.

V usage is TRBV5-8 and J usage is TRBJ2-1; TRBD1 might be the D (5 bases). The CDR3 contains 15 residues. Germline values: CDR1 SGHTS, CDR2 YDEGEE. Trimming took off 0 bases at V and 8 bases at J, with 15 bases between the two ends. The CDR3 DNA reads as TGTGCCAGCAGCTTGGCCCCCAAGGGGTGGTATGAGCAGTTCTTC. As protein: CASSLAPKGWYEQFF. The full variable domain, rest sourced from reference TRBV5-8 and TRBJ2-1, is EAGVTQSPTHLIKTRGQQATLRCSPISGHTSVYWYQQALGLGLQFLLWYDEGEERNRGNFPPRFSGRQFPNYSSELNVNALELEDSALYLCASSLAPKGWYEQFFGPGTRLTVL.

The chain couples TRBV4-1 to TRBJ2-7; possibly TRBD2 for D (6 bases). The CDR3 extends over 16 amino acids. Germline V lookup: CDR1 MGHRA, CDR2 YSYEKL. Deletions cut 0 bases from V and 3 bases from J, with 15 bases between. As DNA, the CDR3 is TGCGCCAGCAGCCAAGACCCGGGACTGCTCAACTACGAGCAGTACTTC. Encoded protein: CASSQDPGLLNYEQYF.

The chain joins TRBV9 to TRBJ2-5, with D maybe TRBD2 (5 bases). This CDR3 has 14 amino acids. Trimming removed 3 bases from V and 1 base from J, with 10 bases in between. Germline CDR1 is SGDLS and CDR2 is YYNGEE. The CDR3 sequence is CASSADYLQETQYF. The CDR3 nucleotides read TGTGCCAGCAGCGCCGACTACCTCCAAGAGACCCAGTACTTC.

The chain links TRBV7-8 to TRBJ2-3; 9 bases are a match to TRBD1. This CDR3 is 17 amino acids long. With V trimmed by 3 bases and J by 2 bases, 9 bases remained unmatched. Germline-derived CDR1 and CDR2 are SGHVS and FQNEAQ. The CDR3 DNA reads TGTGCCAGCAGCTTCTCCCGGGACAGGGTATTCACAGATACGCAGTATTTT. Protein product: CASSFSRDRVFTDTQYF.